This T cell receptor (beta chain) is drawn from a study of cytomegalovirus exposure and HLA in healthy donors. Study background: Unique TCRs numbering around 80 million, obtained from HLA-typed donors, made up an early data release.

V was shortened by 7 bases and J by 5 bases, with 13 bases between the two germline ends. Germline CDR1 and CDR2: SQVTM and ANQGSEA. This CDR3 spans 12 amino acids. The PCR employed 60 Vbeta primers together with 13 Jbeta primers. Data came from immunoSEQ multiplex PCR; TCRdb stores just in-frame clones and leaves some out. This table holds about 140,000 clones, roughly 80% found once. This clonotype was sampled from a female donor in good health and CMV-seronegative. The sequenced sample was PBMCs. The chain combines TRBV29-1 with TRBJ2-3, with D perhaps matching TRBD1 (6 bases). The DNA for the CDR3 is TGCAGCGGGCTTGGGGGCGTAGATACGCAGTATTTT. It is translated as CSGLGGVDTQYF.